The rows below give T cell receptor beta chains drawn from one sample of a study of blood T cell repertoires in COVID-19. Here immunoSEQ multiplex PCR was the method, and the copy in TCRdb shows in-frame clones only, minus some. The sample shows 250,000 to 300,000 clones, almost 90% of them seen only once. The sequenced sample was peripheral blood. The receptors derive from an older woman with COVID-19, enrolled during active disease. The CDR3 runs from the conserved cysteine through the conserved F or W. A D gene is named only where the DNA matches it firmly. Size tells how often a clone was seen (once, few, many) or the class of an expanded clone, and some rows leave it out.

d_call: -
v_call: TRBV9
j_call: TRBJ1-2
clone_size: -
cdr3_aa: CASSNRAYGYTF
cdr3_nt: TGTGCCAGCAGCAACAGGGCCTATGGCTACACCTTC

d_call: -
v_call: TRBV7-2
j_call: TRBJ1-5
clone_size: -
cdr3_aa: CASSLGYGGQPQHF
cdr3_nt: TGTGCCAGCAGCTTAGGGTACGGCGGACAGCCCCAGCATTTT

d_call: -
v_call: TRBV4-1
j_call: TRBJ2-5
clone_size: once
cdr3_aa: CASSPRAGGTQETQYF
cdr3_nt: TGCGCCAGCAGCCCCCGGGCAGGGGGGACCCAAGAGACCCAGTACTTC

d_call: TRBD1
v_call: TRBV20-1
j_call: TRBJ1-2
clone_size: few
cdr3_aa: CSASLSGGRGYTF
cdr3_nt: TGCAGTGCTAGTTTGTCAGGGGGGCGCGGCTACACCTTC

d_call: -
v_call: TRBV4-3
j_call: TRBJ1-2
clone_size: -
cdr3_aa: CASSQEIGAGAYGYTF
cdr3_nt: TGCGCCAGCAGCCAAGAAATAGGCGCAGGGGCCTATGGCTACACCTTC

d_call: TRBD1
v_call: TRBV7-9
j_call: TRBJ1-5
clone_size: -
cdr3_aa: CASSPGARQGINQPQHF
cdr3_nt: TGTGCCAGCAGCCCAGGGGCGAGACAGGGTATTAATCAGCCCCAGCATTTT

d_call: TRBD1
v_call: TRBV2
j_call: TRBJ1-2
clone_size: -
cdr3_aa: CASTRTGDGYTF
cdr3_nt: TGTGCCAGCACCCGGACAGGAGATGGCTACACCTTC

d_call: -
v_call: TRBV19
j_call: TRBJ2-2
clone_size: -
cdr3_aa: CASKMGRVGRFGELFF
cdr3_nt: TGTGCCAGTAAAATGGGGCGTGTGGGCAGGTTCGGGGAGCTGTTTTTT

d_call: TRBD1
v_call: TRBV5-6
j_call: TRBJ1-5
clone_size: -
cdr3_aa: CASSLLTGGRQPQHF
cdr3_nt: TGTGCCAGCAGCTTATTAACAGGGGGGCGGCAGCCCCAGCATTTT

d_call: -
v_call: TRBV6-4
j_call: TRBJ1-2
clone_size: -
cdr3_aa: CASSDPERTDPPNYGYTF
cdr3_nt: TGTGCCAGCAGTGACCCGGAGCGGACGGATCCGCCGAACTATGGCTACACCTTC

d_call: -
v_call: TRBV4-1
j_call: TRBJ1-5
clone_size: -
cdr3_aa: CASSQEGQGGQPQHF
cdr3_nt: TGCGCCAGCAGCCAAGAAGGGCAGGGTGGTCAGCCCCAGCATTTT

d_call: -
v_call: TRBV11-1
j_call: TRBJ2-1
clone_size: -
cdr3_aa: CASSLRGGNSYNEQFF
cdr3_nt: TGTGCCAGCAGCTTAAGGGGGGGAAACTCCTACAATGAGCAGTTCTTC

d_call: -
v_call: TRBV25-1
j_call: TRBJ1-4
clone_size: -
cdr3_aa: CASGQGDNEKLFF
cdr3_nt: TGTGCCAGCGGCCAGGGTGATAATGAAAAACTGTTTTTT

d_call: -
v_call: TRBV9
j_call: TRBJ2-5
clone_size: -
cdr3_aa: CASSGLGGPTAQYF
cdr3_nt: TGTGCCAGCAGCGGCCTGGGGGGGCCCACGGCCCAGTACTTC

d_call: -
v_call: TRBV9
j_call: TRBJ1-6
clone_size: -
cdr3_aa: CASTFSSRGENSPLHF
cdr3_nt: TGTGCCAGCACCTTTTCCAGCAGGGGCGAGAATTCACCCCTCCACTTT

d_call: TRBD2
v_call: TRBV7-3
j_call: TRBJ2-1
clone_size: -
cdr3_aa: CASSSGLAGVLFF
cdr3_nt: TGTGCCAGCAGTTCGGGACTAGCGGGGGTCCTGTTCTTC

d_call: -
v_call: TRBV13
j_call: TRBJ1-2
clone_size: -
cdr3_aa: CASSLDRLSSRGGYTF
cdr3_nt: TGTGCCAGCAGCCTTGACAGGCTTTCGTCGCGCGGTGGCTACACCTTC

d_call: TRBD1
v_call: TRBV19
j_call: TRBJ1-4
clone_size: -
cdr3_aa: CASSRLTGNSEKLFF
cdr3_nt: TGTGCCAGTAGTAGACTGACAGGGAACAGTGAAAAACTGTTTTTT

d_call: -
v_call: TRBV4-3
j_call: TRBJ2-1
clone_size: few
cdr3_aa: CASSQEEGVSYNEQFF
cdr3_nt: TGCGCCAGCAGCCAAGAAGAGGGGGTCTCCTACAATGAGCAGTTCTTC

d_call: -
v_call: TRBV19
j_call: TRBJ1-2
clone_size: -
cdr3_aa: CASSIVGRDKSGYTF
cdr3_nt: TGTGCCAGTAGTATTGTCGGCAGGGATAAATCTGGCTACACCTTC

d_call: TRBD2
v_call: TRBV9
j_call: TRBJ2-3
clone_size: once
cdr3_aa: CASSVLAGGTDTQYF
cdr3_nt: TGTGCCAGCAGCGTACTAGCGGGGGGCACAGATACGCAGTATTTT

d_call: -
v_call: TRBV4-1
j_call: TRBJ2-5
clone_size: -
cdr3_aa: CASSQQGGIGETQYF
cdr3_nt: TGCGCCAGCAGCCAGCAAGGGGGAATAGGAGAGACCCAGTACTTC

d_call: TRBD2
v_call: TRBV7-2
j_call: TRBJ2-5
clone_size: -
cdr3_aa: CASSSPPGAGGWETQYF
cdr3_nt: TGTGCCAGCAGCTCGCCCCCGGGCGCGGGGGGGTGGGAGACCCAGTACTTC

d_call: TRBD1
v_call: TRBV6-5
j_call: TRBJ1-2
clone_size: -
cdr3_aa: CASSRDRDYGYTF
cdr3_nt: TGTGCCAGCAGCCGGGACAGGGACTATGGCTACACCTTC

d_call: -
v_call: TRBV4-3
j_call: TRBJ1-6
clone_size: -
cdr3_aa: CASSQRGQNSPLHF
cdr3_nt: TGCGCCAGCAGCCAAAGGGGACAAAATTCACCCCTCCACTTT

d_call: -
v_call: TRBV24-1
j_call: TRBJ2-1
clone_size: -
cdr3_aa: CATSDSRQAYNEQFF
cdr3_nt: TGTGCCACCAGTGATTCTAGACAGGCCTACAATGAGCAGTTCTTC

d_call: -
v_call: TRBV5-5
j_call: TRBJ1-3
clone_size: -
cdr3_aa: CASSSIWGPGNTIYF
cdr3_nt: TGTGCCAGCAGCTCGATTTGGGGGCCCGGAAACACCATATATTTT

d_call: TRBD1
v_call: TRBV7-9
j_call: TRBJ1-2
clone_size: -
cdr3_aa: CASSLNRDSLRGNYGYTF
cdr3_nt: TGTGCCAGCAGCTTAAACCGGGACAGCCTTAGGGGCAACTATGGCTACACCTTC

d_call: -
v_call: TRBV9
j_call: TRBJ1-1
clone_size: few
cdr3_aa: CASSVVDRIPEAFF
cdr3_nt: TGTGCCAGCAGCGTAGTAGACAGGATTCCTGAAGCTTTCTTT

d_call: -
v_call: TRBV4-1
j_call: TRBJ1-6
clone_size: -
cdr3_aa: CASSQRFLGQDNSPLHF
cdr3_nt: TGCGCCAGCAGCCAACGTTTCTTAGGACAAGATAATTCACCCCTCCACTTT

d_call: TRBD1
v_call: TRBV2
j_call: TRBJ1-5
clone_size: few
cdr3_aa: CASSASGGYYSNQPQHF
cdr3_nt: TGTGCCAGCAGTGCATCAGGGGGATACTATAGCAATCAGCCCCAGCATTTT

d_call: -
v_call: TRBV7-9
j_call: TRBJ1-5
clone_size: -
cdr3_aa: CASAQGGGNNQPQHF
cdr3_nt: TGTGCCAGCGCCCAAGGGGGGGGGAACAATCAGCCCCAGCATTTT

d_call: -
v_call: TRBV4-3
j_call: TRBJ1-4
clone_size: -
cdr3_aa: CASSQLGHEKLFF
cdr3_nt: TGCGCCAGCAGCCAACTGGGGCATGAAAAACTGTTTTTT

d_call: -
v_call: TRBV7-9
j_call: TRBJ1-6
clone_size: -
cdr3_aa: CASSLPGWDSPLHF
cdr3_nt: TGTGCCAGCAGCCTCCCGGGATGGGATTCACCCCTCCACTTT

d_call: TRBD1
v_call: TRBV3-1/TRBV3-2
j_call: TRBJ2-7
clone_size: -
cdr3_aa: CASSHRDRPYEQYF
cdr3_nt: TGTGCCAGCAGCCATCGGGACAGACCCTACGAGCAGTACTTC

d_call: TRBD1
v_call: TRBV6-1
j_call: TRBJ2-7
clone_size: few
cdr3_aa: CASSEAGKGGSEQYF
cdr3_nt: TGTGCCAGCAGTGAAGCGGGGAAAGGGGGCAGCGAGCAGTACTTC

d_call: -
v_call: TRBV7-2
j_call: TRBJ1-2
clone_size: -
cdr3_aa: CASSLDRIGGYTF
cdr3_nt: TGTGCCAGCAGCTTAGACAGGATTGGGGGCTACACCTTC

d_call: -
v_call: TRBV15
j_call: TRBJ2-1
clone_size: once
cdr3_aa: CATSTDTYNEQFF
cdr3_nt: TGTGCCACCAGCACCGACACCTACAATGAGCAGTTCTTC

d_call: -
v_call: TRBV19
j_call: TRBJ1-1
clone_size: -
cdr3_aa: CASSILGGQQNTEAFF
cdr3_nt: TGTGCCAGTAGTATATTGGGTGGGCAGCAGAACACTGAAGCTTTCTTT

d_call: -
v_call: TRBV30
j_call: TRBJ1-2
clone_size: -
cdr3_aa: CAWRAMGRSYGYTF
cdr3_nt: TGTGCCTGGAGAGCCATGGGGAGGAGCTATGGCTACACCTTC

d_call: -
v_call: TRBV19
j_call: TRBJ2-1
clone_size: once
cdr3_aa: CASSTYDGNNEQFF
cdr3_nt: TGTGCCAGTAGTACCTATGACGGGAACAATGAGCAGTTCTTC

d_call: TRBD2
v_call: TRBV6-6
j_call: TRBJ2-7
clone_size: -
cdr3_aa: CASSRPPGLAGVWEQYF
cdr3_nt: TGTGCCAGCAGTCGACCCCCGGGACTAGCGGGGGTTTGGGAGCAGTACTTC